These 9 T cell receptor beta chains were all obtained from the same sample, sequenced in a study of CD8 T cells in ankylosing spondylitis. MiXCR, run by TCRdb on the 5' RACE reads, gives a single entry per CDR3 protein. The sample contains 310,000 or so distinct CDR3 sequences, approximately 20% of which appear only once. Material for sequencing was blood, either unsorted or a sorted T cell fraction (not recorded which). These receptors all come from a male donor with ankylosing spondylitis or in good health (not recorded which).

The chain links TRBV2 to TRBJ2-5; 9 nucleotides match TRBD2. Germline V gives CDR1 SNHLY, CDR2 FYNNEI. Trimming removed 1 base from V and 2 bases from J; junction bases left unmatched: 5. The CDR3 is made up of 16 amino acids. The CDR3 is CASSEELAGSQETQYF. The CDR3 coding sequence is TGTGCCAGCAGTGAAGAGCTAGCGGGATCGCAAGAGACCCAGTACTTC.

The rearrangement uses TRBV6-1 and TRBJ1-6; D remains ambiguous. V lost 7 bases, J lost 9 bases, and 13 bases lay in between. CDR1 and CDR2 (germline): MNHNS, SASEGT. The length of the CDR3 is 13 residues. The CDR3 DNA reads as TGTGCCAGCAAAGAGGCGGTCGGTTCACCCCTCCACTTT. Amino acids: CASKEAVGSPLHF.

As to this clonotype: A much larger clone sits a single nucleotide away, making a read error possible. This chain uses TRBV5-1 with TRBJ2-1, with 8 bases that match TRBD1. CDR1 is SGHRS, CDR2 YFSETQ, per germline. The CDR3 contains 14 residues. The CDR3: CSSSLTGGKNEQFF. CDR3 coding DNA: TGCTCCAGCAGCTTAACAGGGGGGAAGAATGAGCAGTTCTTC.

Comments on this clonotype: Sequence at one end of the junction differs from germline and may be a read error. This rearrangement joins TRBV20-1 to TRBJ2-1; no clear D. The germline CDR1 and CDR2 sequences are DFQATT and SNEGSKA (reference sequence). The CDR3 extends over 15 amino acids. The CDR3 DNA is TGCAGTGCTTCACCCCCAACAAGCTCCTACAATGAGCAGTTTTTC. Its protein is CSASPPTSSYNEQFF.

This clonotype was seen more than once but under ten times. The rearrangement uses TRBV19 and TRBJ2-3; 9 positions match TRBD1. This CDR3 is built from 15 residues. Looked up from germline, CDR1 is LNHDA and CDR2 is SQIVND (reference sequence). The trim removed 3 bases at V and 1 base at J, leaving 2 bases unmatched. CDR3 in amino acids: CASSMDRGGTDTQYF. CDR3 nucleotides: TGTGCCAGTAGTATGGACAGGGGTGGCACAGATACGCAGTATTTT.

This clonotype was seen a handful of times. The chain employs TRBV6-1 and TRBJ2-1; 11 bases map to TRBD2. Germline CDR1 is MNHNS and CDR2 is SASEGT. The CDR3 is 14 residues long. V shed 2 bases, J shed 8 bases, and the junction held 2 bases outside the gene matches. CDR3 amino acids: CASSELAGGHEQFF. As DNA, the CDR3 is TGTGCCAGCAGTGAACTAGCGGGGGGACATGAGCAGTTCTTC.

The rearrangement links TRBV12-3 or TRBV12-4 to TRBJ2-3, with D perhaps matching TRBD1 or TRBD2 (5 bases each). The CDR3 contains 13 residues. V lost 11 bases and J lost 4, with 16 bases in between. The DNA of the CDR3 is TGTGCCGGTGCCTCGGGGCTCGCAGATACGCAGTATTTT. Amino acids: CAGASGLADTQYF.

This clonotype was counted between two and nine times. This chain joins TRBV14 and TRBJ2-1, with a possible D match to TRBD2 (5 bases). The V gene lost 1 base and the J gene lost 9 bases, with 16 bases spanning the gap. Per germline, CDR1 SGHDN and CDR2 FVKESK. This CDR3 comprises 15 residues. The CDR3 sequence: CASSQARSRVAEQFF. In DNA, the CDR3 is TGTGCCAGCAGCCAAGCCCGATCGCGGGTGGCTGAGCAGTTCTTC. The full variable domain, its missing parts supplied by reference TRBV14 and TRBJ2-1, is EAGVTQFPSHSVIEKGQTVTLRCDPISGHDNLYWYRRVMGKEIKFLLHFVKESKQDESGMPNNRFLAERTGGTYSTLKVQPAELEDSGVYFCASSQARSRVAEQFFGPGTRLTVL.

The chain uses TRBV10-3 and TRBJ2-3, with 16 bases aligning to TRBD2. The junction had 8 bases not matched to a gene; V was cut back by 10 bases and J by 1 base. In germline, CDR1 is ENHRY, CDR2 SYGVKD. This CDR3 is built from 17 residues. The CDR3 sequence: CATLGTSGRGRTDTQYF. CDR3 sequence (DNA): TGTGCCACCCTCGGGACTAGCGGGAGGGGACGCACAGATACGCAGTATTTT.